This T cell receptor beta chain originates from a study of blood T cell repertoires in COVID-19. Clones were read by immunoSEQ multiplex PCR, and TCRdb kept only the in-frame ones, dropping some. In the table there are 99,000 or so clones, about 86% of which are singletons. The sample holds one count of this clone. CDR1 and CDR2 (germline): KGHSH, LQKENI. The V and J ends lost 3 bases and 4 bases, in that order; junction bases with no gene match: 7. This CDR3 region has 16 residues. The chain joins TRBV18 to TRBJ2-1; TRBD2 matches 9 bases. The receptor was derived from a woman aged 55-70 years in a cohort sampled during active or convalescent COVID-19. Sequences were obtained from peripheral blood. The CDR3 is CASSPPMTSGYNEQFF. DNA of the CDR3: TGTGCCAGCTCACCCCCCATGACTAGCGGATACAATGAGCAGTTCTTC.